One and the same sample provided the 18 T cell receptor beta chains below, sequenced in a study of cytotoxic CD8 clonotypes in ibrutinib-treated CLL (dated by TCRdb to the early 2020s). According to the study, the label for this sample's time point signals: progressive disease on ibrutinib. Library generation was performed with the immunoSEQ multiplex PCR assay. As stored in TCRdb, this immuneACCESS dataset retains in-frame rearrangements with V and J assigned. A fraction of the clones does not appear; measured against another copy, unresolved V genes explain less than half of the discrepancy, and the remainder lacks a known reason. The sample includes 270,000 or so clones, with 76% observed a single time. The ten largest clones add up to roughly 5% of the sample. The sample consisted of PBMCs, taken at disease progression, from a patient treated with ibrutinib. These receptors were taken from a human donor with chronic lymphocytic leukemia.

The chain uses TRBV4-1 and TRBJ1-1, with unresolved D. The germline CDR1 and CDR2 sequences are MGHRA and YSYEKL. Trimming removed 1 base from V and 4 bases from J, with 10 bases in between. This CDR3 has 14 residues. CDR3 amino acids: CASSQVWGGTEAFF. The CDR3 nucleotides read TGCGCCAGCAGCCAAGTGTGGGGTGGCACTGAAGCTTTCTTT.

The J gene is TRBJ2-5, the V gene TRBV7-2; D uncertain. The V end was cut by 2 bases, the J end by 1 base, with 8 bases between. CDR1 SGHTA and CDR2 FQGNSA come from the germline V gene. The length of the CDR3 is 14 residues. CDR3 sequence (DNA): TGTGCCAGCAGCTTAAGGTGGGGCCAAGAGACCCAGTACTTC. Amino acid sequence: CASSLRWGQETQYF. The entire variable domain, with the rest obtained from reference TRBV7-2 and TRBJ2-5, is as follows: GAGVSQSPSNKVTEKGKDVELRCDPISGHTALYWYRQSLGQGLEFLIYFQGNSAPDKSGLPSDRFSAERTGGSVSTLTIQRTQQEDSAVYLCASSLRWGQETQYFGPGTRLLVL.

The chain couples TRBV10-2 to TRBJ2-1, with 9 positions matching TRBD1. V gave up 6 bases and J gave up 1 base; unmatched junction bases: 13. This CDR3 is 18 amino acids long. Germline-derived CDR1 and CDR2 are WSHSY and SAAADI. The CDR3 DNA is TGCGCCAGCAGCGAAACAGGGGGCTACTTCAAATCCTACAATGAGCAGTTCTTC. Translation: CASSETGGYFKSYNEQFF.

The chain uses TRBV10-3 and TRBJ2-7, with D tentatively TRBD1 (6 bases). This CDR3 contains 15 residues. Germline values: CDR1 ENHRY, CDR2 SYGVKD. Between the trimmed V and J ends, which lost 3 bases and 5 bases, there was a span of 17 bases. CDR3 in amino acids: CAISETIQGSNEQYF. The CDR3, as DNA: TGTGCCATCAGTGAAACGATACAGGGTTCTAACGAGCAGTACTTC.

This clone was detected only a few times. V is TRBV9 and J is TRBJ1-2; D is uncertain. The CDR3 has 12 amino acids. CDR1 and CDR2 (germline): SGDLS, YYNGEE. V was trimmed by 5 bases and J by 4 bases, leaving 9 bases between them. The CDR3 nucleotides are TGTGCCAGCAGGCGCGTGAGCTATGGCTACACCTTC. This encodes CASRRVSYGYTF.

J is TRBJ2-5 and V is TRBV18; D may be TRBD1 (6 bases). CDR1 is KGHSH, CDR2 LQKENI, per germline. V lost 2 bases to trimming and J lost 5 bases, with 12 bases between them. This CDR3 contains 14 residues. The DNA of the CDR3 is TGTGCCAGCTCACCAGTCAGGGGAGATGAGACCCAGTACTTC. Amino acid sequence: CASSPVRGDETQYF.

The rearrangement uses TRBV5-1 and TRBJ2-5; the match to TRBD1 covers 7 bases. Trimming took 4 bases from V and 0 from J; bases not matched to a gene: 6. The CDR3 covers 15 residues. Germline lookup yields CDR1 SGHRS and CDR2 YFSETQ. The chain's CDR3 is CASSPSTGYQETQYF. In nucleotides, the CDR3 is TGCGCCAGCAGCCCCTCGACAGGGTACCAAGAGACCCAGTACTTC.

CDR3 loop: CASSDAQGSYEQYF. DNA of the CDR3: TGTGCCAGCAGCGATGCCCAGGGATCCTACGAGCAGTACTTC. This chain links TRBV5-4 with TRBJ2-7; TRBD1 is a possible D gene (5 bases). The V end lost 4 bases, the J end lost 1 base, and 12 bases lay between the germline ends. Germline assignment: CDR1 SGHNT and CDR2 YYREEE (reference sequence). This CDR3 is built from 14 residues.

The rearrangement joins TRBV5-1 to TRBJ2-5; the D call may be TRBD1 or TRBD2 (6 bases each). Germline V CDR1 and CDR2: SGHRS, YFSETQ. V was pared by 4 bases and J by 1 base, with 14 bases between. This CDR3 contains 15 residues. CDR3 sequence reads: CASSLRGGLQETQYF. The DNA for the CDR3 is TGCGCCAGCAGCCTAAGAGGGGGGCTCCAAGAGACCCAGTACTTC.

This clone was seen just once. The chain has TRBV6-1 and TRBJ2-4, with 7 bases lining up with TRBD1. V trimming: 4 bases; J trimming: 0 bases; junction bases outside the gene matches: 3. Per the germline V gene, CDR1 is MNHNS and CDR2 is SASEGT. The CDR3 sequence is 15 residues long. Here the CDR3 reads CASSGQGLAKNIQYF. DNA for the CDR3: TGTGCCAGCAGTGGACAGGGCCTAGCCAAAAACATTCAGTACTTC.

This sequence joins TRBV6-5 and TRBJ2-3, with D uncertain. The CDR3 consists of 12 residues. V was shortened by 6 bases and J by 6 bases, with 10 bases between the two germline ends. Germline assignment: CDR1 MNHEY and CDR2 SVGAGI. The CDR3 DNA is TGTGCCAGCAGCTCCCGCGTGGATACGCAGTATTTT. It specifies CASSSRVDTQYF.

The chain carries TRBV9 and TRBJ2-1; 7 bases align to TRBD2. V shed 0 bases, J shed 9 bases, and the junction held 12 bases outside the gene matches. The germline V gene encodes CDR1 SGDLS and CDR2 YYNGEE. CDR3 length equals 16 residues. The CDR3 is CASSVGAGRTSREQFF. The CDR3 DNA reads TGTGCCAGCAGCGTAGGAGCGGGAAGGACGTCCCGTGAGCAGTTCTTC.

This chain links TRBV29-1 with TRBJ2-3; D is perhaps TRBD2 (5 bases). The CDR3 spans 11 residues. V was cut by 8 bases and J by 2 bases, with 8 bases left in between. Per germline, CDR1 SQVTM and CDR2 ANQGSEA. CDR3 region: CSHRDTDTQYF. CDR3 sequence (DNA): TGCAGCCACCGGGACACAGATACGCAGTATTTT.

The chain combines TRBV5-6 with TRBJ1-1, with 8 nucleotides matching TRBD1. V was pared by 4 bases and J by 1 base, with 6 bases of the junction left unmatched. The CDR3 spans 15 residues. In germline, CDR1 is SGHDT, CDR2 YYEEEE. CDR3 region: CASSVPGGGNTEAFF. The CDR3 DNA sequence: TGTGCCAGCAGCGTCCCAGGGGGCGGGAACACTGAAGCTTTCTTT.

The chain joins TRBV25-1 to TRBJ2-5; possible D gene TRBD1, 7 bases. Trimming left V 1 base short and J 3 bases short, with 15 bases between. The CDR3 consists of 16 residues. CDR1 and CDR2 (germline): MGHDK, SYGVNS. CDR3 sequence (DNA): TGTGCCAGCAGTGAATGGTCAGGGGGGCTGAAAGAGACCCAGTACTTC. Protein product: CASSEWSGGLKETQYF.

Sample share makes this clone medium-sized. CDR3 in amino acids: CASSSSPYEQYF. Here the CDR3 DNA reads TGTGCCAGCAGTTCCTCCCCCTACGAGCAGTACTTC. The chain has TRBV27 and TRBJ2-7; D is undetermined. From germline, CDR1 is MNHEY and CDR2 SMNVEV (reference sequence). Trimming stripped 4 bases from V and 2 bases from J, with 6 bases between. The CDR3 totals 12 residues.

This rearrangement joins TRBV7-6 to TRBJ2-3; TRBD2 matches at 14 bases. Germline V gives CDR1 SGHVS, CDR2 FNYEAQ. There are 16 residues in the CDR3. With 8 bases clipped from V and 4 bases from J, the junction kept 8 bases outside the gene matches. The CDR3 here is CASGRLAGGPADTQYF. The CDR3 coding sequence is TGTGCCAGCGGGAGACTAGCGGGGGGGCCCGCAGATACGCAGTATTTT.

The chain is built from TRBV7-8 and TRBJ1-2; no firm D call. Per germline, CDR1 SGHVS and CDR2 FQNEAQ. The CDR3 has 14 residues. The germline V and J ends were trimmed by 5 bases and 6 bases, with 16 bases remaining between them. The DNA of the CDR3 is TGTGCCAGCAGCACCTACGGCGTAGAGGATGGCTACACCTTC. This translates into CASSTYGVEDGYTF.